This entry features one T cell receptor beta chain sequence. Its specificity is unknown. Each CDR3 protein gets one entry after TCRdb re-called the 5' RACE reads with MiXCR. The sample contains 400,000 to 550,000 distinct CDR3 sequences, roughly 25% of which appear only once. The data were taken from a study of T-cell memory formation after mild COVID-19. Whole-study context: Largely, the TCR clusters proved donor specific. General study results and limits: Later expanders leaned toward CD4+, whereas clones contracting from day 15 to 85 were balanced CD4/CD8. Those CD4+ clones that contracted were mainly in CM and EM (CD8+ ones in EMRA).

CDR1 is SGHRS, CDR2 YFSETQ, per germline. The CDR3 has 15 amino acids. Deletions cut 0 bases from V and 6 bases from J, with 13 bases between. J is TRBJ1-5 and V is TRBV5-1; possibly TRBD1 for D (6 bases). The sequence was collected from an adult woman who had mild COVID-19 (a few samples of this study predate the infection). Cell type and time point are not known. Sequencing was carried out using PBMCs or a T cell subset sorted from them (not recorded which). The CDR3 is CASSLAGASFQPQHF. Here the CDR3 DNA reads TGCGCCAGCAGCTTGGCAGGGGCTTCGTTTCAGCCCCAGCATTTT. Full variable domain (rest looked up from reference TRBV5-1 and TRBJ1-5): KAGVTQTPRYLIKTRGQQVTLSCSPISGHRSVSWYQQTPGQGLQFLFEYFSETQRNKGNFPGRFSGRQFSNSRSEMNVSTLELGDSALYLCASSLAGASFQPQHFGDGTRLSIL.